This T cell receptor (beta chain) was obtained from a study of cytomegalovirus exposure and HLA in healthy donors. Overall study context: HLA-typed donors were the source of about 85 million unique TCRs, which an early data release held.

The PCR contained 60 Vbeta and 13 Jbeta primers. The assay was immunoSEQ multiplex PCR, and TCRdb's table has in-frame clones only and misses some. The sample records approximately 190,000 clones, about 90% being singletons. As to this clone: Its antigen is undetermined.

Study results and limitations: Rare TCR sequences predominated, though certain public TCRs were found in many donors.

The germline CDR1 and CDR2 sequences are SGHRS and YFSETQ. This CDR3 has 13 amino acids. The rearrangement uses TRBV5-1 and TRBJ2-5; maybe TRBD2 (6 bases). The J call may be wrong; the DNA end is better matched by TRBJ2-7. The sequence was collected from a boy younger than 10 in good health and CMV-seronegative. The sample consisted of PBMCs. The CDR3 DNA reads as TGCGCCAGCAGCTTCGGGGGTTCCTACGAGCAGTACTTC. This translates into CASSFGGSYEQYF.